The 22 T cell receptor beta chains listed next were all sequenced from one sample in a study of T cell responses to AZD1222 COVID-19 vaccine. Some clones are missing from TCRdb's copy, which holds only in-frame ones; the method was immunoSEQ multiplex PCR. Altogether over 95,000 clones are present, over 85% being singletons, with the ten largest covering 9.5% to 15%. Sequencing used peripheral blood, obtained on day 0 of AZD1222 vaccination. These TCRs come from an adult in good health.

The rearrangement links TRBV15 to TRBJ2-3, with TRBD1 matching 8 bases. Germline values: CDR1 LNHNV, CDR2 YYDKDF (reference sequence). The CDR3 is 15 amino acids. The trim removed 4 bases at V and 7 bases at J, leaving 10 bases unmatched. For the CDR3, the DNA is TGTGCCACCAGCAACCGGGACAGGTTGCGAAATACGCAGTATTTT. Amino acid sequence: CATSNRDRLRNTQYF.

This chain uses TRBV4-2 with TRBJ1-2; TRBD1 matches at 8 bases. The trim removed 0 bases at V and 5 bases at J, leaving 8 bases unmatched. CDR3 size: 16 residues. Germline V gene lookup returns CDR1 LGHNA and CDR2 YNFKEQ. The CDR3 nucleotides are TGTGCCAGCAGCCAAGAAGTGGACAGGGTCCCATATGGCTACACCTTC. Residues: CASSQEVDRVPYGYTF.

The genes are TRBV6-1 and TRBJ2-1, with D unresolved. The V gene's germline CDR1 is MNHNS and CDR2 SASEGT. The CDR3 is 12 amino acids. Deletions cut 2 bases from V and 4 bases from J, with 3 bases between. CDR3 residues: CASSERYNEQFF. The CDR3 bases are TGTGCCAGCAGTGAAAGGTACAATGAGCAGTTCTTC.

V is TRBV6-2 or TRBV6-3 and J is TRBJ1-1; D remains ambiguous. V was cut by 2 bases and J by 2 bases, with 12 bases left in between. CDR3 size: 15 residues. Germline V lookup: CDR1 MNHEY, CDR2 SVGEGT. CDR3 bases: TGTGCCAGCAGTTACGTGGCGGCTACCAACACTGAAGCTTTCTTT. It encodes CASSYVAATNTEAFF.

The chain couples TRBV25-1 to TRBJ1-3, with D possibly TRBD1 on 6 matching bases. V dropped 10 bases and J dropped 4 bases, with 14 bases sitting between them. Germline-derived CDR1 and CDR2 are MGHDK and SYGVNS. This CDR3 region has 13 residues. For the CDR3, the DNA is TGTGCCACCCGGACAGACCTGGGAAACACCATATATTTT. Its protein is CATRTDLGNTIYF. The whole variable domain, filled in from reference TRBV25-1 and TRBJ1-3, reads EADIYQTPRYLVIGTGKKITLECSQTMGHDKMYWYQQDPGMELHLIHYSYGVNSTEKGDLSSESTVSRIRTEHFPLTLESARPSHTSQYLCATRTDLGNTIYFGEGSWLTVV.

This chain joins TRBV3-1 (or the pseudogene TRBV3-2) and TRBJ2-1; TRBD2 aligns across 8 bases. V was clipped by 0 bases and J by 4 bases; unmatched bases: 2. This CDR3 contains 15 residues. Germline V gene data show CDR1 as LGHDT and CDR2 as YNNKEL (reference sequence). The CDR3 nucleotides are TGTGCCAGCAGCCAAGAGACTAGCGCTTACAATGAGCAGTTCTTC. The encoded protein is CASSQETSAYNEQFF.

J is TRBJ1-5 and V is TRBV15; the D gene is possibly TRBD1 (5 bases). The germline CDR1 and CDR2 sequences are LNHNV and YYDKDF (reference sequence). This CDR3 spans 15 amino acids. The V and J ends lost 5 bases and 5 bases respectively, with 16 bases between them. The CDR3 spells CATSLMQGGDQPQHF. CDR3 bases: TGTGCCACCAGCTTGATGCAGGGAGGGGATCAGCCCCAGCATTTT.

In its sample, this clone was seen once. The chain is built from TRBV27 and TRBJ2-3; D is possibly TRBD1 (5 bases). CDR3 size: 14 residues. The germline CDR1 and CDR2 sequences are MNHEY and SMNVEV (reference sequence). Trimming took off 6 bases at V and 4 bases at J, with 14 bases between the two ends. The chain's CDR3 is CASRQGRSPDTQYF. The CDR3 DNA reads TGTGCCAGCAGGCAGGGTAGGTCCCCAGATACGCAGTATTTT.

This chain uses TRBV7-9 with TRBJ2-1, with 7 bases aligning to TRBD1. This CDR3 has 12 amino acids. Unmatched junction bases numbered 1, after V lost 4 bases and J lost 7 bases. CDR1 SEHNR and CDR2 FQNEAQ come from the germline V gene (reference sequence). The DNA for the CDR3 is TGTGCCAGCAGCTCACAGGGGAATGAGCAGTTCTTC. Encoded protein: CASSSQGNEQFF. Drawing the rest from reference TRBV7-9 and TRBJ2-1, the complete variable domain is DTGVSQNPRHKITKRGQNVTFRCDPISEHNRLYWYRQTLGQGPEFLTYFQNEAQLEKSRLLSDRFSAERPKGSFSTLEIQRTEQGDSAMYLCASSSQGNEQFFGPGTRLTVL.

The V gene is TRBV5-1, the J gene TRBJ1-2, with 8 bases identical to TRBD1. Germline V gene lookup returns CDR1 SGHRS and CDR2 YFSETQ. The CDR3 spans 16 residues. V shed 3 bases, J shed 4 bases, and the junction held 11 bases outside the gene matches. For the CDR3, the DNA is TGCGCCAGCAGCTACCTTGGACAGGGTGGAGGCTATGGCTACACCTTC. It encodes CASSYLGQGGGYGYTF. The full variable domain, with the rest looked up from reference TRBV5-1 and TRBJ1-2, is KAGVTQTPRYLIKTRGQQVTLSCSPISGHRSVSWYQQTPGQGLQFLFEYFSETQRNKGNFPGRFSGRQFSNSRSEMNVSTLELGDSALYLCASSYLGQGGGYGYTFGSGTRLTVV.

The chain recombines TRBV7-3 with TRBJ2-1, with D tentatively TRBD1 (5 bases). Germline CDR1 is SGHTA and CDR2 is FQGTGA. The V end was cut by 5 bases, the J end by 6 bases, with 14 bases between. The CDR3 is 14 residues long. Written as DNA, the CDR3 is TGTGCCAGCAGCGTGCCCCAGGGAACCAATGAGCAGTTCTTC. Protein: CASSVPQGTNEQFF.

The chain is built from TRBV5-1 and TRBJ2-7, with D possibly being TRBD1 (5 bases). This CDR3 spans 14 amino acids. V lost 5 bases, J lost 2 bases, and 14 bases lay in between. The germline V gene has CDR1 SGHRS and CDR2 YFSETQ. The DNA of the CDR3 is TGCGCCAGCAGGACCACAGGCGAGACCTACGAGCAGTACTTC. Amino acid sequence: CASRTTGETYEQYF.

The rearrangement links TRBV19 to TRBJ2-1, with TRBD1 identical over 9 bases. The germline V gene encodes CDR1 LNHDA and CDR2 SQIVND (reference sequence). The CDR3 consists of 14 residues. With V trimmed by 6 bases and J by 7 bases, 7 bases remained unmatched. The CDR3 spells CASSPGTGRNEQFF. CDR3 coding DNA: TGTGCCAGTAGCCCCGGGACAGGGAGGAATGAGCAGTTCTTC.

This clone is a singleton in its sample. The rearrangement links TRBV5-1 to TRBJ1-6; D perhaps matches TRBD1 (6 bases). This CDR3 has 16 residues. V was cut by 2 bases and J by 7 bases, with 16 bases left in between. The germline CDR1 and CDR2 sequences are SGHRS and YFSETQ. CDR3 bases: TGCGCCAGCAGCTTTAGCAGGGGTAATGAGAATTCACCCCTCCACTTT. This encodes CASSFSRGNENSPLHF.

Here the CDR3 reads CASSEGLSQPQHF. The CDR3 DNA is TGTGCCAGCAGTGAGGGCTTAAGTCAGCCCCAGCATTTT. The rearrangement uses TRBV27 and TRBJ1-5; no reliable D call. The germline V and J ends were trimmed by 5 bases and 6 bases, with 11 bases remaining between them. This CDR3 region has 13 residues. CDR1 is MNHEY and CDR2 is SMNVEV in the germline V gene (reference sequence).

This clone was found once. The chain couples TRBV12-5 to TRBJ1-1; D is undetermined. Germline CDR1 is LGHNT and CDR2 is FRNRAP. This CDR3 spans 12 amino acids. With 1 base removed from V and 2 bases from J, the gap between germline ends came to 2 bases. This chain's CDR3 is CASGLGNTEAFF. Here the CDR3 DNA reads TGTGCTAGTGGTTTGGGTAACACTGAAGCTTTCTTT.

The chain has TRBV7-9 and TRBJ2-2, with D possibly being TRBD1 or TRBD2 (5 bases each). Per germline, CDR1 SEHNR and CDR2 FQNEAQ (reference sequence). With 7 bases removed from V and 1 base from J, the gap between germline ends came to 13 bases. This CDR3 is built from 15 residues. The chain's CDR3 is CASNPRGENTGELFF. CDR3 coding DNA: TGTGCCAGCAACCCCCGGGGCGAGAACACCGGGGAGCTGTTTTTT.

The chain is built from TRBV27 and TRBJ2-3; maybe TRBD2 (6 bases). Between the trimmed V and J ends, which lost 3 bases and 0 bases, there was a span of 19 bases. Looked up from germline, CDR1 is MNHEY and CDR2 is SMNVEV (reference sequence). The CDR3 sequence is 18 residues long. CDR3 bases: TGTGCCAGCAGTTTTCGAAGGCGGCGGGAACTTAGCACAGATACGCAGTATTTT. This translates into CASSFRRRRELSTDTQYF.

Concerning this clone: The same CDR3 arises from other DNA sequences in this sample as well. This chain uses TRBV5-4 with TRBJ2-1; the match to TRBD2 covers 11 bases. Per germline, CDR1 SGHNT and CDR2 YYREEE (reference sequence). Losses at the gene ends were 0 bases for V and 4 bases for J; bases not matched to a gene: 0. The CDR3 has 15 amino acids. The CDR3 loop reads CASSLGLAGYNEQFF. The CDR3 DNA is TGTGCCAGCAGCTTGGGACTAGCGGGATACAATGAGCAGTTCTTC.

The rearrangement joins TRBV9 to TRBJ2-1, with D perhaps matching TRBD2 (5 bases). Trimming removed 2 bases from V and 5 bases from J, with 14 bases in between. Germline V gives CDR1 SGDLS, CDR2 YYNGEE. CDR3 size: 15 residues. CDR3 in DNA: TGTGCCAGCAGCGTTCCCAAGGACGGGAACAATGAGCAGTTCTTC. This translates into CASSVPKDGNNEQFF.

This chain connects TRBV29-1 to TRBJ1-1, with D uncertain. The CDR3 loop spans 12 amino acids. The germline V gene has CDR1 SQVTM and CDR2 ANQGSEA. Trimming pared 4 bases from V and 0 bases from J, leaving 6 bases between. DNA of the CDR3: TGCAGCGTTGGAGGACTGAACACTGAAGCTTTCTTT. This codes for CSVGGLNTEAFF. The full variable domain, in which reference TRBV29-1 and TRBJ1-1 provide the parts outside the CDR3, is SAVISQKPSRDICQRGTSLTIQCQVDSQVTMMFWYRQQPGQSLTLIATANQGSEATYESGFVIDKFPISRPNLTFSTLTVSNMSPEDSSIYLCSVGGLNTEAFFGQGTRLTVV.

V usage is TRBV6-1 and J usage is TRBJ1-6; possibly TRBD1 for D (6 bases). Germline V CDR1 and CDR2: MNHNS, SASEGT. The CDR3 has 14 amino acids. V was clipped by 3 bases and J by 10 bases, with 13 bases between them. The CDR3 sequence: CASSDTGLDSPLHF. CDR3 nucleotides: TGTGCCAGCAGTGATACAGGGCTAGACTCACCCCTCCACTTT.